Below, 5 T cell receptor beta chains from the same sample are listed, as sequenced in a study of shared clonotypes between healthy human individuals. Libraries were prepared by immunoSEQ multiplex PCR; TCRdb keeps only in-frame clonotypes and omits some of them. The sample includes some 240,000 clones, just over 65% of them seen just once. The specimen sequenced was memory CD4+ T cells sorted from blood. Subset reported: CD45RA-negative fraction. These receptors came from a young man in good health.

This clone was counted a single time. The V and J genes are TRBV7-6 and TRBJ2-1; 7 positions agree with TRBD2. The CDR3 has 13 amino acids. Germline-derived CDR1 and CDR2 are SGHVS and FNYEAQ. Losses at the gene ends were 4 bases for V and 15 bases for J; bases not matched to a gene: 12. CDR3 loop: CASSSDRGGLLFF. CDR3 nucleotides: TGTGCCAGCAGCTCCGATCGGGGAGGGCTTCTGTTCTTC.

Note on this clone: Its ends do not fully match the called genes, so a read error is possible. The genes are TRBV15 and TRBJ2-5; 7 nucleotides line up with TRBD2. Germline CDR1 and CDR2: LNHNV and YYDKDF (reference sequence). CDR3 length: 12 amino acids. The CDR3 nucleotides are TGTGCCACCAGCAGAGACCAGCGGGACGCCAACTTC. Its translation is CATSRDQRDANF.

This clone was observed a few times. V usage is TRBV7-2 and J usage is TRBJ1-1; D is ambiguous. This CDR3 has 14 amino acids. V was trimmed by 5 bases and J by 1 base, leaving 11 bases between them. Germline values: CDR1 SGHTA, CDR2 FQGNSA. The CDR3 DNA reads as TGTGCCAGCAGCGTTGACGGAAGGAACACTGAAGCTTTCTTT. Translating gives CASSVDGRNTEAFF.

The rearrangement joins TRBV5-5 to TRBJ2-1; D unresolved. This CDR3 has 15 residues. Germline V gives CDR1 SGHKS, CDR2 YYEKEE (reference sequence). V lost 0 bases and J lost 1, with 8 bases in between. The CDR3 here is CASSLDGVSYNEQFF. The CDR3 DNA is TGTGCCAGCAGCTTGGATGGGGTGTCCTACAATGAGCAGTTCTTC.

The CDR3 reads CASSLDRLAKNIQYF. For the CDR3, the DNA is TGTGCCAGCAGCTTAGACCGGCTTGCCAAAAACATTCAGTACTTC. The rearrangement uses TRBV11-2 and TRBJ2-4, with D unresolved. This CDR3 is built from 15 residues. The V gene lost 0 bases and the J gene lost 1 base, with 7 bases spanning the gap. CDR1 SGHAT and CDR2 FQNNGV come from the germline V gene.